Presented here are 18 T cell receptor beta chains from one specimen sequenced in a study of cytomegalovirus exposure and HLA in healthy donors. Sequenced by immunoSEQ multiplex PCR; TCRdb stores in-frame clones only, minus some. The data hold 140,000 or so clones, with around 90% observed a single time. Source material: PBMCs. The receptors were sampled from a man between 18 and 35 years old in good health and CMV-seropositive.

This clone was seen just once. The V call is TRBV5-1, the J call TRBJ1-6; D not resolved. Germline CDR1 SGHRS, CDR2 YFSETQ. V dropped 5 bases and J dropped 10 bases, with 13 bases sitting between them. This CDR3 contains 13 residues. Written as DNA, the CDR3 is TGCGCCAGCAGAGAACAGTTTGAATCACCCCTCCACTTT. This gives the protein CASREQFESPLHF.

CDR3 region: CASSVGREETQYF. The CDR3 DNA is TGTGCCAGCAGCGTAGGGAGGGAGGAGACCCAGTACTTC. The V gene is TRBV9, the J gene TRBJ2-5; D is perhaps TRBD2 (6 bases). From germline, CDR1 is SGDLS and CDR2 YYNGEE. V shed 0 bases and J shed 5 bases, with 8 bases lying between them. The CDR3 covers 13 residues.

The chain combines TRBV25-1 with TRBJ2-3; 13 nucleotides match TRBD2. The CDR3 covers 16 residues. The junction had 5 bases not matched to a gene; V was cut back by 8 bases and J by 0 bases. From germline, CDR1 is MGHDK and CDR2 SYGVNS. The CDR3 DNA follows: TGTGCCAGCTCCGGGACTAGCGGGGCTAGCACAGATACGCAGTATTTT. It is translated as CASSGTSGASTDTQYF.

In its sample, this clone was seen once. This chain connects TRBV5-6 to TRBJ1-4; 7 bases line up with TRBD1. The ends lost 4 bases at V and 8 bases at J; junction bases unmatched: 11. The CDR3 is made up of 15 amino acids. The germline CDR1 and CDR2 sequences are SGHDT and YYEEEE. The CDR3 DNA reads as TGTGCCAGCAGCCACCAACAGGGGTTAGAAGAAAAACTGTTTTTT. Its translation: CASSHQQGLEEKLFF. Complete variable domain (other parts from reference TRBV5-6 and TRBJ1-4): DAGVTQSPTHLIKTRGQQVTLRCSPKSGHDTVSWYQQALGQGPQFIFQYYEEEERQRGNFPDRFSGHQFPNYSSELNVNALLLGDSALYLCASSHQQGLEEKLFFGSGTQLSVL.

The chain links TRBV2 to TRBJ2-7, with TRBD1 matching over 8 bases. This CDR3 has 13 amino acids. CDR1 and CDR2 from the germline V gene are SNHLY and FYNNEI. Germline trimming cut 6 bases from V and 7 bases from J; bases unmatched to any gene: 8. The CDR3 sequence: CASRAGGPREQYF. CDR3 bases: TGTGCCAGCAGAGCAGGGGGCCCCCGGGAGCAGTACTTC.

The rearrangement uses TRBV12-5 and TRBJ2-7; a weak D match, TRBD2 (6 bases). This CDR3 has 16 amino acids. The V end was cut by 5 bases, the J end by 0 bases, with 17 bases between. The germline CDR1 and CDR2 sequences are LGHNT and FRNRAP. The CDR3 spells CASGTPGVSSSYEQYF. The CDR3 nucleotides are TGTGCTAGTGGTACCCCGGGGGTGTCGAGCTCCTACGAGCAGTACTTC.

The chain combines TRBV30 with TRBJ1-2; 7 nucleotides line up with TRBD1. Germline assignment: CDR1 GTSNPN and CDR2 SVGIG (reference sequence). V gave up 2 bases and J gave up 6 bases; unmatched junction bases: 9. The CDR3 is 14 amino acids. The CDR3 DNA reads TGTGCCTGGAGTACCCCACAGGGGTTGAATGGCTACACCTTC. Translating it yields CAWSTPQGLNGYTF. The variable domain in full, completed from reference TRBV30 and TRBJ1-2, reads SQTIHQWPATLVQPVGSPLSLECTVEGTSNPNLYWYRQAAGRGLQLLFYSVGIGQISSEVPQNLSASRPQDRQFILSSKKLLLSDSGFYLCAWSTPQGLNGYTFGSGTRLTVV.

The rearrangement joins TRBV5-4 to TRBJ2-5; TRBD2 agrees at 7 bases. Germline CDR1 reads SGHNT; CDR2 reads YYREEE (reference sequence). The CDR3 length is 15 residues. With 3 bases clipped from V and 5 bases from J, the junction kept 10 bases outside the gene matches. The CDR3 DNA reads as TGTGCCAGCAGCTCGGACCCGACTAGCAGCGAGACCCAGTACTTC. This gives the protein CASSSDPTSSETQYF.

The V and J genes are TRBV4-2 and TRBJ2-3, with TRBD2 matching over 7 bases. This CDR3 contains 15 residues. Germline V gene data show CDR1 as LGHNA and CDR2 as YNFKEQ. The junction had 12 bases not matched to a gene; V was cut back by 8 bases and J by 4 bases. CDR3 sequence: CASGPPAGVADTQYF. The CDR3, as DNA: TGTGCCAGCGGCCCCCCTGCGGGAGTGGCAGATACGCAGTATTTT.

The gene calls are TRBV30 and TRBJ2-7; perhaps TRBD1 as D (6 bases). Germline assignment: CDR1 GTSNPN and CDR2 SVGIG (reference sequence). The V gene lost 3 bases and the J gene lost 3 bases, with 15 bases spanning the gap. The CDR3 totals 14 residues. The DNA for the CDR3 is TGTGCCTGGAGAAAATCAGGGGCTGGCTACGAGCAGTACTTC. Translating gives CAWRKSGAGYEQYF.

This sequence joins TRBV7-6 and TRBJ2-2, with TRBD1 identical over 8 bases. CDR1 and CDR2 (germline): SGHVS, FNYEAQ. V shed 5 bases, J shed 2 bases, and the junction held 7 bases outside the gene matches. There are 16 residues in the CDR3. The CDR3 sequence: CASSLGQGGNTGELFF. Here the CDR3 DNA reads TGTGCCAGCAGCCTTGGACAGGGAGGAAACACCGGGGAGCTGTTTTTT. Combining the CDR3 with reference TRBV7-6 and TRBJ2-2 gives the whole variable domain GAGVSQSPRYKVTKRGQDVALRCDPISGHVSLYWYRQALGQGPEFLTYFNYEAQQDKSGLPNDRFSAERPEGSISTLTIQRTEQRDSAMYRCASSLGQGGNTGELFFGEGSRLTVL.

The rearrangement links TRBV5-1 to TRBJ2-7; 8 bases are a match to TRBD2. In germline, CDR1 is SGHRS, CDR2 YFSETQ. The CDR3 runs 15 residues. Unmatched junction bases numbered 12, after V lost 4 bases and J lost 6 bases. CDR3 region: CASSPGRGGAFEQYF. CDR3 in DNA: TGCGCCAGCAGCCCCGGGAGGGGGGGGGCCTTCGAGCAGTACTTC.

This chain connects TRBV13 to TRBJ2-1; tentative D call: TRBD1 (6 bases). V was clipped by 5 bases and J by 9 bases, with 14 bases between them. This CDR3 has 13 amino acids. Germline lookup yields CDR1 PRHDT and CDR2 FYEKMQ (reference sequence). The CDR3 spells CASSPHRVPEQFF. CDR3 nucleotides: TGTGCCAGCAGCCCCCACAGGGTTCCTGAGCAGTTCTTC. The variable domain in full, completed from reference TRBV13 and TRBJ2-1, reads AAGVIQSPRHLIKEKRETATLKCYPIPRHDTVYWYQQGPGQDPQFLISFYEKMQSDKGSIPDRFSAQQFSDYHSELNMSSLELGDSALYFCASSPHRVPEQFFGPGTRLTVL.

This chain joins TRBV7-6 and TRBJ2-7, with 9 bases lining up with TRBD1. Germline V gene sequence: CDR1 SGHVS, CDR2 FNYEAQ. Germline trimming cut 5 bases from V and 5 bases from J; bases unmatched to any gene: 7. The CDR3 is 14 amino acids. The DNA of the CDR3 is TGTGCCAGCAGCGCCGGGACAGGGAGAGACGAGCAGTACTTC. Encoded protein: CASSAGTGRDEQYF.

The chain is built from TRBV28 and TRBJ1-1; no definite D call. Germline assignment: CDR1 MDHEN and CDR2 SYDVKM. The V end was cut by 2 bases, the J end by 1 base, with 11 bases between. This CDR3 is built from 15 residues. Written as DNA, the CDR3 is TGTGCCAGCAGTTTACTTCCGGTTGGGAACACTGAAGCTTTCTTT. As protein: CASSLLPVGNTEAFF.

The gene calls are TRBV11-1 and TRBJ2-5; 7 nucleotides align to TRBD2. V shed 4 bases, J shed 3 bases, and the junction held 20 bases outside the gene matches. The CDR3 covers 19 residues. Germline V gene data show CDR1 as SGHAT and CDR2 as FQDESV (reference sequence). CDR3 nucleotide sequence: TGTGCCAGCAGCTCATCCTGGGAGCGGGGTCCCGGGTCCAAAGAGACCCAGTACTTC. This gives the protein CASSSSWERGPGSKETQYF.

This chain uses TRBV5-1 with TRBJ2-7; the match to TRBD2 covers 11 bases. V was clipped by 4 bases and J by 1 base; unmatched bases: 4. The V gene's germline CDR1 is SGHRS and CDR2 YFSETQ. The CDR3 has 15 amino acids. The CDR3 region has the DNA TGCGCCAGCAGCCCTGGACTAGCGGGTTCCTACGAGCAGTACTTC. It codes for CASSPGLAGSYEQYF.

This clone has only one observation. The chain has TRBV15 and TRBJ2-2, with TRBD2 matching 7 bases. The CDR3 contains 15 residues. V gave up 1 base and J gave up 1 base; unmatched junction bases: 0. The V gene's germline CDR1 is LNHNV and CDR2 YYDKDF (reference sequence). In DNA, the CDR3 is TGTGCCACCAGCAGAGCGGGAGGGAACACCGGGGAGCTGTTTTTT. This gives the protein CATSRAGGNTGELFF.